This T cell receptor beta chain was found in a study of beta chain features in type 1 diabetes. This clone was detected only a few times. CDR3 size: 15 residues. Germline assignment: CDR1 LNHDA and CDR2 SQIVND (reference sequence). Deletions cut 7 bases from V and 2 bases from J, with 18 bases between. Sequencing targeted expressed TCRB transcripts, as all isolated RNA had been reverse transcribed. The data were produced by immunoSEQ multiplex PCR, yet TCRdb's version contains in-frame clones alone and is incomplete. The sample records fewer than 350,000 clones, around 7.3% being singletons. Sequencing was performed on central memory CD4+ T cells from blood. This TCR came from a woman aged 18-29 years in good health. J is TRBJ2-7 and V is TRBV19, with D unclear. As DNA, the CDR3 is TGTGCCAGTAAGTCCGATTCTAGACCTCCCTACGAGCAGTACTTC. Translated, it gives CASKSDSRPPYEQYF.